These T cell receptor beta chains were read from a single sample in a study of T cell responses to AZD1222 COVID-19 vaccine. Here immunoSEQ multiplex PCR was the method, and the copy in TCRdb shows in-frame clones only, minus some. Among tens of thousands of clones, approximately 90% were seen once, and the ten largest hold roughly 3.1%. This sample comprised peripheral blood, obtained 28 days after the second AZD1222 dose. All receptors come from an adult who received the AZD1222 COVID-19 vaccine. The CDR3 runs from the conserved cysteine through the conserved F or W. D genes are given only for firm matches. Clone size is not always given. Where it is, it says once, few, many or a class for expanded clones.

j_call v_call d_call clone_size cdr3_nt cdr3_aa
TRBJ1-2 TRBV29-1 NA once TGCAGCGTTGAAGCAGAGAACTATGGCTACACCTTC CSVEAENYGYTF
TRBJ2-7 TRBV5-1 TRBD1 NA TGCGCCAGCAGCCCCGGACAGGGCAGTTTCTACGAGCAGTACTTC CASSPGQGSFYEQYF
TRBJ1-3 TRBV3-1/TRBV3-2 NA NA TGTGCCAGCAGCCAATTGGTGAGGGACACCATATATTTT CASSQLVRDTIYF
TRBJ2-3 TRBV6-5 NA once TGTGCCTCTATGCAAGGGGTTAAACACACAGATACGCAGTATTTT CASMQGVKHTDTQYF
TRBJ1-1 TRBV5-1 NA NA TGCGCCAGCAGCTTAGTAACTCTCGGGGTTGAAGCTTTCTTT CASSLVTLGVEAFF
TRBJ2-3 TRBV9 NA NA TGTGCCAGCAGCTCTCGGACACCCCAGACAGATACGCAGTATTTT CASSSRTPQTDTQYF
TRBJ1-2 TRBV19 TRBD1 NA TGTGCCAGTAGTATAGGAGGGACAGGGGCTTCCTATGGCTACACCTTC CASSIGGTGASYGYTF
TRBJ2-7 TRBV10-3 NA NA TGTGCCATCAGTGGAAGGGACGAGCAGTACTTC CAISGRDEQYF
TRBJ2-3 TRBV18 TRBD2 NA TGTGCCAGCTCACGATCACGACCCAGCGGGGGGACAGATACGCAGTATTTT CASSRSRPSGGTDTQYF
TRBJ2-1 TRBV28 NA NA TGTGCCAGCAGGGGTAGGGGACTCTACAATGAGCAGTTCTTC CASRGRGLYNEQFF
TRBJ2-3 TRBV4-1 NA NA TGCGCCAGCAGCCACCCGATTGCAGATACGCAGTATTTT CASSHPIADTQYF
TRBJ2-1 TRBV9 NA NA TGTGCCAGCAGCGTAGCGGGTCAGGGATACAATGAGCAGTTCTTC CASSVAGQGYNEQFF
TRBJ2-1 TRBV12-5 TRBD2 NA TGTGCTAGTGGTTTAAGCGGGGACTTCTCCTACAATGAGCAGTTCTTC CASGLSGDFSYNEQFF
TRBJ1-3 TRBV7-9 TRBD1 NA TGTGCCAGCAGCTTAGCCGGGACAGCCTCTGGAAACACCATATATTTT CASSLAGTASGNTIYF
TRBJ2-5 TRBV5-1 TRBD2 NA TGCGCCAGCAGCAGTCGTCCAGGGAGGGAGGTTGAGACCCAGTACTTC CASSSRPGREVETQYF
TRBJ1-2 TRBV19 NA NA TGTGCCAGTAGTACGGGGGCTACTGGCTATGGCTACACCTTC CASSTGATGYGYTF
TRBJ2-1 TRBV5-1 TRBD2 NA TGCGCCAGCAGCTTGGATATACTAGCGGGGGATATCTACAATGAGCAGTTCTTC CASSLDILAGDIYNEQFF
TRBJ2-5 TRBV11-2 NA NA TGTGCCAGCAGCGCCAGAGCCCAAGAGACCCAGTACTTC CASSARAQETQYF
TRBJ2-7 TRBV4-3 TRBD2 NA TGCGCCAGCAGCTTACACACGACGGGGGGTGAGCAGTACTTC CASSLHTTGGEQYF
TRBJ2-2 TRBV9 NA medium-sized TGTGCCAGCAGCGTAGTCCATCGCCCCCACAACACCGGGGAGCTGTTTTTT CASSVVHRPHNTGELFF
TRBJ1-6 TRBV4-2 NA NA TGTGCCAGCAGCCAAGAGGGGGGGGCCGCTCAACCCCTCCACTTT CASSQEGGAAQPLHF
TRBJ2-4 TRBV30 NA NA TGTGCCTGGAGTCGGGGATACATTCAGTACTTC CAWSRGYIQYF
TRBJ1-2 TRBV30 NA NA TGTGCCTGGAGTGTAACTCAGGGGATCGTCGGCTACACCTTC CAWSVTQGIVGYTF
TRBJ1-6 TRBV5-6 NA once TGTGCCAGCAGCTTGTACCAGGACAATTCACCCCTCCACTTT CASSLYQDNSPLHF
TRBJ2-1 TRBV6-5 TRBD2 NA TGTGCCAGCAGTGACTCTAGCGGGGGGGCCGCTGAGCAGTTCTTC CASSDSSGGAAEQFF
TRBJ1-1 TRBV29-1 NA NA TGCAGCGTTGAAAAGGCAGGGTGGAACACTGAAGCTTTCTTT CSVEKAGWNTEAFF
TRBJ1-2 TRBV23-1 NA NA TGCGCCAGCAGCTCTTGTGGGGGAAACTATGGCTACACCTTC CASSSCGGNYGYTF
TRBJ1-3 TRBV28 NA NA TGTGCCAGCGATAACAGGGTACCTCATTCGGCTGGAAACACCATATATTTT CASDNRVPHSAGNTIYF
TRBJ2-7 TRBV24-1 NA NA TGTGCCACCAGTGAAGGGGCCGAGCAGTACTTC CATSEGAEQYF
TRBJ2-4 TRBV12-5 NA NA TGTGCTAGTGGTTTTCCCTCTCTAGCCAAAAACATTCAGTACTTC CASGFPSLAKNIQYF
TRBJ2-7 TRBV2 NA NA TGTGCCAGCAGTCGGGACAAGGGCTATTCCTACGAGCAGTACTTC CASSRDKGYSYEQYF
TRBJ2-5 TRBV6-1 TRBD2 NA TGTGCCAGCAGTGGATACCATAGCGGGGGGCTGCGGACCCAGTACTTC CASSGYHSGGLRTQYF